The present entry profiles one TCR beta chain with its context. This specimen comes from a study of blood T cell repertoires in COVID-19. J lost 2 bases, V lost 6 bases, and 11 bases had no gene match. The CDR3 is made up of 17 amino acids. CDR1 SGHNT and CDR2 YYREEE come from the germline V gene (reference sequence). Clones were sequenced by immunoSEQ multiplex PCR, and TCRdb holds only the in-frame ones, with some missing. Among some 180,000 clones listed, over 80% were seen once. The chain has TRBV5-4 and TRBJ2-5; 12 bases line up with TRBD2. This TCR derives from a woman between 40 and 50 years old with COVID-19, enrolled during active disease. The specimen sequenced was peripheral blood. CDR3 in amino acids: CASTTSGGRGGQETQYF. The CDR3 DNA reads as TGTGCCAGCACCACTAGCGGGGGGCGGGGAGGGCAAGAGACCCAGTACTTC.